This T cell receptor (beta chain) was identified in a study of neurological immune-mediated disorders. Study-level results: Among 34 multiple sclerosis patients, phylogenetic grouping put the repertoires of 18 into a single related-CDR3 cluster, a possible signature. Clinical and MRI features did not associate with the cluster found in multiple sclerosis patients.

Each TCR transcript was tagged with a 10-nucleotide random UMI during 5'RACE. TCRdb called the 5' RACE reads again in MiXCR, with one record for every CDR3 protein. The sample carries fewer than 80,000 distinct CDR3 sequences, under 5% recorded once. Preparation of the unsorted libraries drew on 2 million PBMCs stored at -80 C. This clonotype was counted ten times or more. Its antigen is still unknown. Its ends do not fully match the called genes, so a read error is possible. Germline loops: CDR1 DFQATT, CDR2 SNEGSKA (reference sequence). This CDR3 has 13 amino acids. This TCR derives from a woman aged 45-65 years with multiple sclerosis. Sequenced material: PBMCs. The chain links TRBV20-1 to TRBJ1-5; a weak D match, TRBD1 (6 bases). The CDR3 loop reads CSAGGRMDQPQNF. CDR3 DNA: TGCAGTGCCGGGGGCAGGATGGATCAGCCCCAGAATTTT.